The 21 T cell receptor beta chains listed next were all sequenced from one sample in a study of T cell changes during pregnancy in multiple sclerosis. The method was immunoSEQ multiplex PCR; TCRdb's version includes in-frame clones alone and lacks a portion of them. This table has approximately 57,000 clones, around 90% appearing once. The source material was CD4+ T cells from peripheral blood mononuclear cells, sampled in the second trimester of pregnancy. Every receptor here comes from a female donor with multiple sclerosis, enrolled in a pregnancy study.

The chain employs TRBV14 and TRBJ1-1; TRBD1 matches 7 bases. J lost 4 bases, V lost 2 bases, and 13 bases had no gene match. CDR1 is SGHDN and CDR2 is FVKESK in the germline V gene. The CDR3 is 17 residues long. This CDR3 is CASSQKQGYGLGTEAFF. The CDR3 DNA follows: TGTGCCAGCAGCCAAAAACAGGGGTATGGGTTGGGCACTGAAGCTTTCTTT.

The CDR3 bases are TGCGCCAGCAGCTTTCAAAGCGGGAGGTTCGGGCTCGAGCAGTACTTC. It encodes CASSFQSGRFGLEQYF. The rearrangement links TRBV5-1 to TRBJ2-7, with TRBD2 matching over 9 bases. V shed 2 bases, J shed 6 bases, and the junction held 12 bases outside the gene matches. Germline assignment: CDR1 SGHRS and CDR2 YFSETQ. This CDR3 has 16 residues.

The V call is TRBV4-1, the J call TRBJ2-7; 9 positions match TRBD2. The germline gives CDR1 MGHRA, CDR2 YSYEKL. V dropped 4 bases and J dropped 3; count of bases not matched to a gene: 10. CDR3 length equals 16 residues. In nucleotides, the CDR3 is TGCGCCAGCAGCCGGCTAGCGGGGACCCCCATCTACGAGCAGTACTTC. The encoded protein is CASSRLAGTPIYEQYF.

The genes are TRBV6-6 and TRBJ2-7; D is possibly TRBD2 (6 bases). Per germline, CDR1 MNHNY and CDR2 SVGAGI (reference sequence). V lost 7 bases, J lost 7 bases, and 11 bases lay in between. The CDR3 spans 11 residues. Here the CDR3 reads CASTLGGEQYF. Here the CDR3 DNA reads TGTGCCAGCACGTTAGGAGGGGAGCAGTACTTC.

The V and J genes are TRBV5-1 and TRBJ1-4; no definite D call. This CDR3 contains 15 residues. Looked up from germline, CDR1 is SGHRS and CDR2 is YFSETQ. The V end was cut by 9 bases, the J end by 2 bases, with 17 bases between. The CDR3 coding sequence is TGCGCCAACCAAGACAACGGGGAGACTAATGAAAAACTGTTTTTT. It is translated as CANQDNGETNEKLFF.

The J gene is TRBJ1-1, the V gene TRBV7-2, with unresolved D. Looked up from germline, CDR1 is SGHTA and CDR2 is FQGNSA. Deletions cut 2 bases from V and 3 bases from J, with 7 bases between. The length of the CDR3 is 13 residues. The CDR3 spells CASSLNGYTEAFF. The CDR3, as DNA: TGTGCCAGCAGCTTAAACGGGTACACTGAAGCTTTCTTT. Full variable domain (rest looked up from reference TRBV7-2 and TRBJ1-1): GAGVSQSPSNKVTEKGKDVELRCDPISGHTALYWYRQSLGQGLEFLIYFQGNSAPDKSGLPSDRFSAERTGGSVSTLTIQRTQQEDSAVYLCASSLNGYTEAFFGQGTRLTVV.

This sequence joins TRBV5-1 and TRBJ2-1, with 10 bases aligning to TRBD2. Per the germline V gene, CDR1 is SGHRS and CDR2 is YFSETQ. With V trimmed by 3 bases and J by 5 bases, 5 bases remained unmatched. This CDR3 contains 15 residues. CDR3 coding DNA: TGCGCCAGCAGCTGGCTAGCGGGAGACAACAATGAGCAGTTCTTC. Amino acids: CASSWLAGDNNEQFF.

CDR3 sequence: CASSLNNPYEQYF. DNA of the CDR3: TGTGCCAGCAGTTTAAACAATCCCTACGAGCAGTACTTC. This rearrangement joins TRBV28 to TRBJ2-7; D unclear. V lost 2 bases and J lost 2, with 7 bases in between. Germline-derived CDR1 and CDR2 are MDHEN and SYDVKM. This CDR3 comprises 13 residues.

V usage is TRBV30 and J usage is TRBJ1-1, with D perhaps TRBD1 (5 bases). Germline lookup yields CDR1 GTSNPN and CDR2 SVGIG (reference sequence). The CDR3 is 12 amino acids. V was cut by 4 bases and J by 4 bases, with 10 bases left in between. In DNA, the CDR3 is TGTGCCTGGAAGCGGGACGGCACTGAAGCTTTCTTT. As protein: CAWKRDGTEAFF.

The chain recombines TRBV19 with TRBJ2-5; perhaps TRBD2 as D (6 bases). V lost 6 bases, J lost 5 bases, and 16 bases lay in between. CDR1 and CDR2 (germline): LNHDA, SQIVND (reference sequence). The CDR3 contains 14 residues. The CDR3 nucleotides are TGTGCCAGTAGCCCCCGGAGGGATGGGGAGACCCAGTACTTC. It translates to CASSPRRDGETQYF.

V gene TRBV6-5 combines with J gene TRBJ1-2; tentatively, D is TRBD1 (5 bases). This CDR3 has 15 amino acids. The germline V gene has CDR1 MNHEY and CDR2 SVGAGI. Trimming removed 6 bases from V and 3 bases from J, with 17 bases in between. CDR3 residues: CASSNGGREDYGYTF. CDR3 bases: TGTGCCAGCAGCAACGGTGGCAGGGAGGACTATGGCTACACCTTC.

The V gene is TRBV2, the J gene TRBJ1-4, with TRBD1 as a possible D gene (6 bases). CDR3 length: 12 amino acids. The V and J ends lost 8 bases and 6 bases respectively, with 10 bases between them. Germline assignment: CDR1 SNHLY and CDR2 FYNNEI. The CDR3 bases are TGTGCCAGCCAGGGGACGGATGAAAAACTGTTTTTT. It encodes CASQGTDEKLFF.

The J gene is TRBJ1-2, the V gene TRBV28, with D unclear. Trimming pared 6 bases from V and 8 bases from J, leaving 13 bases between. The CDR3 has 12 residues. CDR1 and CDR2 (germline): MDHEN, SYDVKM. CDR3 region: CASRSLGWGYTF. As DNA, the CDR3 is TGTGCCAGCAGGAGCCTTGGTTGGGGCTACACCTTC.

The rearrangement joins TRBV7-7 to TRBJ2-7, with a tentative D call TRBD1 (6 bases). The CDR3 sequence is 14 residues long. Trimming removed 3 bases from V and 0 bases from J, with 9 bases in between. Germline V CDR1 and CDR2: SSHAT, FNYEAQ (reference sequence). The CDR3 region is CASSFDRSSYEQYF. The CDR3 region has the DNA TGTGCCAGCAGCTTTGACAGGTCCTCCTACGAGCAGTACTTC. The full variable domain, in which reference TRBV7-7 and TRBJ2-7 provide the parts outside the CDR3, is GAGVSQSPRYKVTKRGQDVTLRCDPISSHATLYWYQQALGQGPEFLTYFNYEAQPDKSGLPSDRFSAERPEGSISTLTIQRTEQRDSAMYRCASSFDRSSYEQYFGPGTRLTVT.

The chain recombines TRBV14 with TRBJ2-1; 8 bases are shared with TRBD1. V dropped 2 bases and J dropped 8; count of bases not matched to a gene: 11. The CDR3 totals 16 residues. Germline-derived CDR1 and CDR2 are SGHDN and FVKESK. CDR3 nucleotide sequence: TGTGCCAGCAGCCAATGGACAGGGCAGATTGGGCATGAGCAGTTCTTC. Amino acids: CASSQWTGQIGHEQFF. The variable domain in full, with the rest retrieved from reference TRBV14 and TRBJ2-1, is EAGVTQFPSHSVIEKGQTVTLRCDPISGHDNLYWYRRVMGKEIKFLLHFVKESKQDESGMPNNRFLAERTGGTYSTLKVQPAELEDSGVYFCASSQWTGQIGHEQFFGPGTRLTVL.

This sequence joins TRBV5-1 and TRBJ2-7; TRBD2 might be the D (7 bases). Germline loops: CDR1 SGHRS, CDR2 YFSETQ. The CDR3 contains 14 residues. With 4 bases removed from V and 2 bases from J, the gap between germline ends came to 13 bases. CDR3 DNA sequence: TGCGCCAGCAGCGGGGGGGGCGAGGCCTACGAGCAGTACTTC. Protein sequence: CASSGGGEAYEQYF. Variable domain in full (rest from reference TRBV5-1 and TRBJ2-7): KAGVTQTPRYLIKTRGQQVTLSCSPISGHRSVSWYQQTPGQGLQFLFEYFSETQRNKGNFPGRFSGRQFSNSRSEMNVSTLELGDSALYLCASSGGGEAYEQYFGPGTRLTVT.

The rearrangement links TRBV27 to TRBJ1-1, with a possible D match to TRBD1 (6 bases). Germline V CDR1 and CDR2: MNHEY, SMNVEV (reference sequence). The CDR3 contains 12 residues. Trimming took off 10 bases at V and 5 bases at J, with 14 bases between the two ends. The CDR3 loop reads CATRDRRTEAFF. CDR3 coding DNA: TGTGCCACCCGAGACAGGCGGACTGAAGCTTTCTTT.

The chain combines TRBV10-1 with TRBJ2-7; D ambiguous. The CDR3 loop spans 16 amino acids. Germline V lookup: CDR1 WNHNN, CDR2 SYGVQD (reference sequence). V was pared by 3 bases and J by 2 bases, with 17 bases between. The CDR3 DNA sequence: TGCGCCAGCAGTGACCGCTCAGCAGGCGCAACCTACGAGCAGTACTTC. Protein sequence: CASSDRSAGATYEQYF.

In its sample, this clone was seen once. V usage is TRBV18 and J usage is TRBJ2-7; no reliable D call. V was cut by 2 bases and J by 6 bases, with 8 bases left in between. Germline V gene data show CDR1 as KGHSH and CDR2 as LQKENI. The CDR3 runs 12 residues. The CDR3 bases are TGTGCCAGCTCACCAGAGGTCCCCGAGCAGTACTTC. Translated, it gives CASSPEVPEQYF.

J is TRBJ1-2 and V is TRBV21-1; the table's TRBD1 call for D was not verified on the DNA. TRBV21-1 is termed a pseudogene. This CDR3 has 13 amino acids. The CDR3 loop is CASKDRSNYGYTF. CDR3 nucleotide sequence: TGTGCCAGCAAGGACAGGTCTAACTATGGCTACACCTTC.

This clone was counted a few times. J is TRBJ2-1 and V is TRBV5-1; TRBD1 matches at 9 bases. The CDR3 is 16 residues long. The V and J ends lost 1 base and 6 bases, in that order; junction bases with no gene match: 8. Germline CDR1 SGHRS, CDR2 YFSETQ. CDR3 coding DNA: TGCGCCAGCAGCTTGATCGGGACAGGGCCCTTCAATGAGCAGTTCTTC. It specifies CASSLIGTGPFNEQFF.